This is a list of T cell receptor beta chains from one sample in a study of T-cell memory formation after mild COVID-19. One entry per CDR3 protein results from TCRdb running MiXCR on the 5' RACE reads. This sample yields fewer than 300,000 distinct CDR3 sequences, of which over 15% are seen a single time; roughly 23% belongs to the top ten. Sequencing input: PBMCs or a T cell subset sorted from them (not recorded which). These receptors all stem from a man aged 18 to 29 who had mild COVID-19 (a few samples of this study predate the infection). Cell type and time point are not known. The CDR3 runs from the conserved cysteine through the conserved F or W. The order of the fields is J gene, D gene, clone size, V gene, CDR3 DNA, CDR3 protein. D genes are given only for firm matches. Some rows have no size entry. The others give once, few or many, or a class for an expanded clone.

>TRBJ1-2|NA|NA|TRBV6-6
TGTGCCAGTTCAGGGCTGTTCTATGGCTACACCTTC
CASSGLFYGYTF
>TRBJ1-4|NA|NA|TRBV7-2
TGTGCCAGCAGCCCAGGAGGGACAACTAATGAAAAACTGTTTTTT
CASSPGGTTNEKLFF
>TRBJ2-2|NA|NA|TRBV29-1
TGCAGCGGCGTTGTGACGGGGGAGCTGTTTTTT
CSGVVTGELFF
>TRBJ2-3|TRBD1|few|TRBV12-3/TRBV12-4
TGTGCCAGCAGTTCCGGACAGGGACTTTATGCAGATACGCAGTATTTT
CASSSGQGLYADTQYF
>TRBJ1-5|NA|NA|TRBV20-1
TGCAGTGCTAGAGTGCAGTATAGCAATCAGCCCCAGCATTTT
CSARVQYSNQPQHF
>TRBJ1-1|NA|NA|TRBV4-3
TGCGCCAGCAGGTGGGGGCAGGGGAGGAACACTGAAGCTTTCTTT
CASRWGQGRNTEAFF
>TRBJ2-2|NA|many|TRBV19
TGTGCCAGTAGTATTAGCGTCTTGACCGGGGAGCTGTTTTTT
CASSISVLTGELFF
>TRBJ1-3|NA|NA|TRBV6-5
TGTGCCAGCAGTTACTCGATTGGGGGCGCCGGGAACACCATATATTTT
CASSYSIGGAGNTIYF
>TRBJ2-1|NA|few|TRBV2
TGTGCCAGCAGTGGGGACTCCGGGACACTCGAGTTCTTC
CASSGDSGTLEFF
>TRBJ2-1|NA|many|TRBV9
TGTGCCAGCAGCGTAGGGTCAGGAGGTGAGCAGTTCTTC
CASSVGSGGEQFF
>TRBJ2-1|NA|few|TRBV5-6
TGTGCCAGCAGCCCAGCATGGGGGTTGGATGAGCAGTTCTTC
CASSPAWGLDEQFF
>TRBJ1-4|TRBD1|NA|TRBV7-6
TGTGCCAGCAGCCCTGGACAGGGACGGGAAAAACTGTTTTTT
CASSPGQGREKLFF
>TRBJ2-7|TRBD1|NA|TRBV6-6
TGTGCCAGCAGTTACAACAGGGGGCTCTCCTACGAGCAGTACTTC
CASSYNRGLSYEQYF
>TRBJ2-2|NA|few|TRBV4-3
TGCGCCAGCAGCAACCGGGCCCTGGGGACCGGGGAGCTGTTTTTT
CASSNRALGTGELFF